The entry below gives a single T cell receptor (beta chain) sequence along with its context. No cognate antigen has been identified for it. No per-base quality is available; no much larger clone lies one base away. Libraries were prepared through the immunoSEQ multiplex PCR assay. Rearranged TCR beta chain sequences were amplified with the hsTCRB Kit following the manufacturer's protocol. TCRB libraries were sequenced on an Illumina MiSeq. The original methods were these. The proprietary platform of the kit vendor was used for demultiplexing, trimming and gene mapping. TCRdb carries this immuneACCESS record with in-frame sequences only. Its versions omit some clonotypes, under half of them owing to an unresolved V gene in the studies checked, with the rest unexplained. V and J calls plus clone size are reproduced from that table; the DNA served to infer D and trimming. The sample includes 45,000 to 60,000 clones, with 91% observed a single time. Clones ranked in the top ten supply around 2.4% of the sample.

The label giving this sample's time point can be read as: week 11, during vaccination. Each vaccine dose, consisting of 300 ug of a 20-mer mutant IDH1 peptide in Montanide, was administered subcutaneously with topical imiquimod. All donors had newly diagnosed IDH1-mutant astrocytomas of WHO grade 3 or 4 that showed loss of nuclear ATRX. The samples were drawn from NOA16, a multicentre, single-arm, open-label phase I trial in Germany that tested a mutant IDH1 peptide vaccine in humans for the first time. Genomic DNA for TCRB sequencing was extracted from EDTA blood using the DNeasy Blood and Tissue Kit. Germline trimming amounts to 3 bases on V and 3 bases on J, with 5 as the count of junction bases outside the gene matches. Inclusive of the bounding cysteine and phenylalanine, the CDR3 is 16 residues long. The sequence is cut down to CDR3 DNA, 48 bases in frame from base 1. CDR1 and CDR2 were assigned from the germline V gene (reference sequence) as LNHDA and SQIVND.

The data stem from a study of a mutant IDH1 vaccine in newly diagnosed glioma (dated by TCRdb to the early 2020s). For context, the study as a whole: Patients were given eight vaccinations, in weeks 1, 3, 5, 7, 11, 15, 19 and 23, which matched visits V03 through V10. Longitudinal TCRB deep sequencing was done for some 26 treated patients, wherever samples were available for exploratory analyses. Of the 25 to 35 patients who were treated, about 62% were male and around 38% were female, and the mean age was around 43 years. Six visits were used for peripheral blood collection: V03 (baseline), V05, V07, V10, V12 and V13. In the chemotherapy-containing groups, vaccination started alongside temozolomide cycles, whereas in patients who had radiotherapy alone it started 4-6 weeks after radiotherapy. Before enrollment, most patients had been given radiochemotherapy with temozolomide as standard therapy, while the rest had received either radiotherapy alone or temozolomide alone. The research as a whole found: The authors noted that analyses of patient blood samples could not be reproduced because of sample limitations. Immune responses induced by the vaccine were seen in 90% to 95% of patients across multiple MHC alleles. Selection of PBMC samples for TCRB deep sequencing was based on availability. No apparent relationship was observed between pseudoprogression and alterations in the top peripheral T cell clonotypes detected by TCRB sequencing.

Here the chain combines TRBV19 and TRBJ2-4; TRBD2 aligns with 10 central bases. This clonotype originated in a man over 45 with glioma. The specimen comprised PBMCs, sampled from a glioma patient whose treatment included an IDH1 peptide vaccine. The CDR3 region reads CASSMGSGRSKNIQYF. The sequenced DNA is TGTGCCAGTAGTATGGGTAGCGGGAGGAGCAAAAACATTCAGTACTTC.